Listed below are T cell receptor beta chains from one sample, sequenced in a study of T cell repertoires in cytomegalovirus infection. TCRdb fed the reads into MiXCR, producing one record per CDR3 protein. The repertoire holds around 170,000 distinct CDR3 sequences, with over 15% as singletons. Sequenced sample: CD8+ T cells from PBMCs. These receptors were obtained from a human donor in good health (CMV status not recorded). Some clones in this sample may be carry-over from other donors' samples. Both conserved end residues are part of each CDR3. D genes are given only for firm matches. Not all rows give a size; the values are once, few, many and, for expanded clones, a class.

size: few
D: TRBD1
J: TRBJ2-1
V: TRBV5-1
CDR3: CASSLVPGQGEQFF
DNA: TGCGCCAGCAGCTTGGTCCCGGGACAGGGCGAGCAGTTCTTC

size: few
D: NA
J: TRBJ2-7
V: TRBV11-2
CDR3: CASSLSSNNEQYF
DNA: TGTGCCAGCAGCTTATCTAGTAATAACGAGCAGTACTTC

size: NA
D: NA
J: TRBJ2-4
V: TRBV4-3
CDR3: CASSQDQGGLPKNIQYF
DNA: TGCGCCAGCAGCCAAGATCAAGGGGGACTACCCAAAAACATTCAGTACTTC

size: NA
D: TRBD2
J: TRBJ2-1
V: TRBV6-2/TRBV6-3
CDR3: CASSRGSYNEQFF
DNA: TGTGCCAGCAGTCGCGGGAGCTACAATGAGCAGTTCTTC

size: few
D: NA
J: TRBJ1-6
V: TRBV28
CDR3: CASSWRGDSPLHF
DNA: TGTGCCAGCAGTTGGAGGGGGGATTCACCCCTCCACTTT

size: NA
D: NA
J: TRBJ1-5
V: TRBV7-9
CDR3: CASSQGKRSNQPQHF
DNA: TGTGCCAGCAGCCAAGGGAAACGCAGCAATCAGCCCCAGCATTTT

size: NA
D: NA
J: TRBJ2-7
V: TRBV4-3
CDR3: CASSQDHEGTYEQYF
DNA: TGCGCCAGCAGCCAAGATCACGAGGGAACCTACGAGCAGTACTTC

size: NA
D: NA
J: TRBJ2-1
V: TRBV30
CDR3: CAWSPYTGNEQFF
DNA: TGTGCCTGGAGTCCTTATACAGGGAATGAGCAGTTCTTC

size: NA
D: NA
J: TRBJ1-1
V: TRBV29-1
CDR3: CSVEGDRTLWKTEAFF
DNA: TGCAGCGTTGAAGGGGACCGGACTCTGTGGAAGACTGAAGCTTTCTTT

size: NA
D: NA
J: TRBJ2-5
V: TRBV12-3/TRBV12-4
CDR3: CASSSEGRGETQYF
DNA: TGTGCCAGCAGTTCGGAAGGCCGTGGGGAGACCCAGTACTTC

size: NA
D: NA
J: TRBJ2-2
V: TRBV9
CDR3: CASSVGAGAGELFF
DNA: TGTGCCAGCAGCGTAGGCGCCGGGGCCGGGGAGCTGTTTTTT

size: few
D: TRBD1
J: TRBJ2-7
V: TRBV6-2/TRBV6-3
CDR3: CASNFHPGTGDYEQYF
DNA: TGTGCCAGCAACTTTCACCCCGGGACAGGGGACTACGAGCAGTACTTC

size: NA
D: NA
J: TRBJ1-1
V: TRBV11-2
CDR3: CASSLVSGGMENTEAFF
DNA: TGTGCCAGCAGCTTAGTATCCGGGGGTATGGAGAACACTGAAGCTTTCTTT

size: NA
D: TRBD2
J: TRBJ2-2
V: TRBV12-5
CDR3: CASGSGTSENTGELFF
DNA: TGTGCTAGTGGGTCAGGGACTAGCGAGAACACCGGGGAGCTGTTTTTT

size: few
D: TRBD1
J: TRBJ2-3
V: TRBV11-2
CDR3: CASSSQEAGGRADTQYF
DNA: TGTGCCAGCAGCTCCCAGGAGGCAGGGGGTAGGGCGGATACGCAGTATTTT

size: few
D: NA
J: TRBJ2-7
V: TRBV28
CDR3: CASSQQYEQYF
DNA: TGTGCCAGCAGTCAGCAATACGAGCAGTACTTC

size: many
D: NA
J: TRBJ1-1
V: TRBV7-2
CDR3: CASTNRRSNTEAFF
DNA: TGTGCCAGCACCAACCGACGATCGAACACTGAAGCTTTCTTT

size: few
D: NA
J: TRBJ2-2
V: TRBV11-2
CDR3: CASSLKRQRYGELFF
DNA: TGTGCCAGCAGCTTAAAACGACAGAGATACGGGGAGCTGTTTTTT

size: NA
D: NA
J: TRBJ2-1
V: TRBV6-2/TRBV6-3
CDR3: CARIRGDSYNEQFF
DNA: TGTGCCCGCATTCGGGGCGATTCCTACAATGAGCAGTTCTTC

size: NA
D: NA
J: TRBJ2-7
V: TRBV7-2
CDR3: CASSPFVKNPYEQYF
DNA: TGTGCCAGCAGCCCCTTCGTTAAGAATCCCTACGAGCAGTACTTC

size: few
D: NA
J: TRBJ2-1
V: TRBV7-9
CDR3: CASRSGPGGVNEQFF
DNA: TGTGCCAGCAGATCCGGCCCCGGGGGCGTCAATGAGCAGTTCTTC

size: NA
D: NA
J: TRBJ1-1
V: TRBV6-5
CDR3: CASSGQLSNTEAFF
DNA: TGTGCCAGCAGTGGACAGCTTTCGAACACTGAAGCTTTCTTT

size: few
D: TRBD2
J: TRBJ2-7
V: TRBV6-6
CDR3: CASRDGGAHEQYF
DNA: TGTGCCAGCAGGGACGGGGGGGCACACGAGCAGTACTTC

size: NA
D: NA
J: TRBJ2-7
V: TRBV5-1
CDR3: CASSIGGYEQYF
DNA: TGCGCCAGCAGTATCGGGGGATACGAGCAGTACTTC

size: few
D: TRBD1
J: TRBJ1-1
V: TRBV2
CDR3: CAQRGQSNTEAFF
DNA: TGTGCCCAACGGGGACAGTCGAACACTGAAGCTTTCTTT

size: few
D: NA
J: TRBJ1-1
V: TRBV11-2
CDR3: CASSFIIGDTEAFF
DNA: TGTGCCAGCAGCTTCATCATAGGAGACACTGAAGCTTTCTTT

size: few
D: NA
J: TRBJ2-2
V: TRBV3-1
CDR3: CASSHGTLPGELFF
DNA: TGTGCCAGCAGCCATGGGACCCTTCCCGGGGAGCTGTTTTTT

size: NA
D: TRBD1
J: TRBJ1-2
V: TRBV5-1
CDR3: CASSWGQNYGYTF
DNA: TGCGCCAGCAGCTGGGGACAGAACTATGGCTACACCTTC

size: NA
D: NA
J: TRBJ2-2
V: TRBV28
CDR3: CASSLNLQESNTGELFF
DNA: TGTGCCAGCAGCCTAAACCTACAGGAGTCGAACACCGGGGAGCTGTTTTTT

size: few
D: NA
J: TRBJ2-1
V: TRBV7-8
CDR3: CASSSIWDYNEQFF
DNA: TGTGCCAGCAGCTCCATCTGGGACTACAATGAGCAGTTCTTC

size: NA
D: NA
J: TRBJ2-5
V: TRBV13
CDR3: CASSLMKGRETQYF
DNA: TGTGCCAGCAGCTTAATGAAGGGACGAGAGACCCAGTACTTC

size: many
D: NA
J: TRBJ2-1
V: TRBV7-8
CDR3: CASSLGRGYNEQFF
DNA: TGTGCCAGCAGCTTAGGACGGGGTTACAATGAGCAGTTCTTC

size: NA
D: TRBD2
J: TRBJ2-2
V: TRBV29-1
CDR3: CSVTSGSTGELFF
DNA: TGCAGCGTTACTAGCGGGAGCACCGGGGAGCTGTTTTTT

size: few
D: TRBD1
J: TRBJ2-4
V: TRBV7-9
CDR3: CASSLVGTGGLYLEAKNIQYF
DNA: TGTGCCAGCAGCTTAGTGGGGACAGGGGGCTTGTACCTCGAAGCCAAAAACATTCAGTACTTC

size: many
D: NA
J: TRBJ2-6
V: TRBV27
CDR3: CASSASGANVLTF
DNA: TGTGCCAGCAGTGCCTCTGGGGCCAACGTCCTGACTTTC

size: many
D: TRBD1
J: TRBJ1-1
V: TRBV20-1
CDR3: CSGTTGDAFF
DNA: TGCAGTGGGACGACAGGGGATGCTTTCTTT

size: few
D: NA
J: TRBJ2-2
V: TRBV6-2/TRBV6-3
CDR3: CASSLKGAGELFF
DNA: TGTGCCAGCAGTCTGAAGGGGGCCGGGGAGCTGTTTTTT

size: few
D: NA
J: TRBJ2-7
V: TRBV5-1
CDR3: CASSLMADTSYEQYF
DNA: TGCGCCAGCAGCTTGATGGCGGACACTTCCTACGAGCAGTACTTC

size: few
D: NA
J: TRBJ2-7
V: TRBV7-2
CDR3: CASSSQTVTTKFEQYF
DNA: TGTGCCAGCAGCTCCCAGACAGTAACTACGAAGTTTGAGCAGTACTTC

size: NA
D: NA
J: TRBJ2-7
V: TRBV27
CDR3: CASSEGYEQYF
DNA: TGTGCCAGCTCAGAAGGATACGAGCAGTACTTC

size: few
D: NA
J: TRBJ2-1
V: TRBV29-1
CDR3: CSVDLGRQSDSGYNEQFF
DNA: TGCAGCGTTGACCTAGGGAGGCAATCGGACAGTGGGTACAATGAGCAGTTCTTC

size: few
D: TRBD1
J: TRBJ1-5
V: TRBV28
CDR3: CASSYPGTASRVNQPQHF
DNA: TGTGCCAGCAGTTACCCCGGGACAGCATCTAGGGTCAATCAGCCCCAGCATTTT

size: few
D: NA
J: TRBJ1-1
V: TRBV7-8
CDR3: CASSLATLIRLNTEAFF
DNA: TGTGCCAGCAGCTTAGCAACCCTAATTCGATTGAACACTGAAGCTTTCTTT

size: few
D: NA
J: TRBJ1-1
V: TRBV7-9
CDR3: CASSYLQGTEAFF
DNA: TGTGCCAGCAGCTACCTACAGGGCACTGAAGCTTTCTTT

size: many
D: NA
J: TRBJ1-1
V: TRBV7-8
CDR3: CASSHLGRGPNTEAFF
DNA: TGTGCCAGCAGCCATTTGGGCAGGGGACCGAACACTGAAGCTTTCTTT

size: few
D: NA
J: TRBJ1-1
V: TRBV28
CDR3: CASRPSVGSLNTEAFF
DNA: TGTGCCAGCAGGCCTAGCGTCGGCAGTTTGAACACTGAAGCTTTCTTT

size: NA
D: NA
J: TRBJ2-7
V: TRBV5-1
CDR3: CASSFGRNEQYF
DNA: TGCGCCAGCAGCTTCGGACGGAACGAGCAGTACTTC